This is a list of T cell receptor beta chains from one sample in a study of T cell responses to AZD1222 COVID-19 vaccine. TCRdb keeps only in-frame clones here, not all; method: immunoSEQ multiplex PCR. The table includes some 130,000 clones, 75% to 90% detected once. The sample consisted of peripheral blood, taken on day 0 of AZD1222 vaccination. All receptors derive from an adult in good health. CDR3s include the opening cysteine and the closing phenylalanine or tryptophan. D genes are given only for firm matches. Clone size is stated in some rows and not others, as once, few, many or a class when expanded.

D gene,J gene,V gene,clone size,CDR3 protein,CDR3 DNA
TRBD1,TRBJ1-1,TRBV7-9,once,CASRPWTGAPLGTEAFF,TGTGCCAGCAGACCTTGGACAGGGGCCCCTTTGGGGACTGAAGCTTTCTTT
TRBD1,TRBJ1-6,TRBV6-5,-,CASNDRGNSPLHF,TGTGCCAGCAACGACAGGGGTAATTCACCCCTCCACTTT
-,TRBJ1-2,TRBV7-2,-,CASSLAFQSGVTYGYTF,TGTGCCAGCAGCTTAGCATTCCAGTCAGGGGTTACCTATGGCTACACCTTC
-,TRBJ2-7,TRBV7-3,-,CASSGTPAGTASYEQYF,TGTGCCAGCAGCGGTACCCCCGCCGGGACGGCATCCTACGAGCAGTACTTC
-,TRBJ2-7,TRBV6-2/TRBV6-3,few,CASSYSLSGLEQYF,TGTGCCAGCAGTTACTCACTTTCGGGCCTTGAGCAGTACTTC
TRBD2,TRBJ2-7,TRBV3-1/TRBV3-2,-,CASSRLSGSRSYEQYF,TGTGCCAGCAGCCGCCTAAGCGGGAGTCGCTCCTACGAGCAGTACTTC
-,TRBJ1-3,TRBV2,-,CASNREGGNTIYF,TGTGCCAGCAACAGGGAGGGAGGAAACACCATATATTTT
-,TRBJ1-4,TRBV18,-,CASSAGLNEKLFF,TGTGCCAGCTCAGCGGGGCTTAATGAAAAACTGTTTTTT
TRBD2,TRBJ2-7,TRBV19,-,CASYGSGRAGYEQYF,TGTGCCAGTTATGGGAGCGGGAGGGCGGGTTACGAGCAGTACTTC
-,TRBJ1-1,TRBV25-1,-,CASSRGPTAQNTEAFF,TGTGCCAGCAGCCGCGGACCGACGGCGCAAAACACTGAAGCTTTCTTT
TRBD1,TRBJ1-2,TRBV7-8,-,CASKQVGTGASGYTF,TGTGCCAGCAAGCAAGTCGGTACAGGGGCGAGTGGCTACACCTTC
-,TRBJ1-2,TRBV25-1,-,CASSSYIGLYGYTF,TGTGCCAGCAGTTCCTATATCGGTCTTTATGGCTACACCTTC
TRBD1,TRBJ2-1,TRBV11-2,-,CASSFGQGGMYNEQFF,TGTGCCAGCAGCTTCGGACAGGGCGGGATGTACAATGAGCAGTTCTTC
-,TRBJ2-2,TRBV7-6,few,CASSFLGANTGELFF,TGTGCCAGCAGCTTCCTGGGAGCGAACACCGGGGAGCTGTTTTTT
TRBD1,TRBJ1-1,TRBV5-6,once,CASSPGQMNTEAFF,TGTGCCAGCAGCCCGGGACAGATGAACACTGAAGCTTTCTTT
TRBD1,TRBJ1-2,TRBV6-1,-,CASSEPGQSYGYTF,TGTGCCAGCAGTGAGCCGGGACAGAGCTATGGCTACACCTTC
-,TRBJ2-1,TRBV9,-,CASSVGGLAYNEQFF,TGTGCCAGCAGCGTAGGCGGCTTAGCCTACAATGAGCAGTTCTTC
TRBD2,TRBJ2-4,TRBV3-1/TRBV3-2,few,CASSQDQGREIQYF,TGTGCCAGCAGCCAAGATCAAGGGAGGGAGATTCAGTACTTC
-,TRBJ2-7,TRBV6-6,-,CASRPSGTSYEQYF,TGTGCCAGCAGGCCGAGCGGTACCTCCTACGAGCAGTACTTC
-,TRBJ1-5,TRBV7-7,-,CASSHKHREKGSNQPQHF,TGTGCCAGCAGTCATAAACACAGGGAAAAGGGGAGCAATCAGCCCCAGCATTTT
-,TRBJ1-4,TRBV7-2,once,CASSLVGGSNEKLFF,TGTGCCAGCAGCTTAGTTGGGGGGTCTAATGAAAAACTGTTTTTT
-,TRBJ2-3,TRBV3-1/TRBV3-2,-,CASSPGLNWEEDTQYF,TGTGCCAGCAGCCCGGGACTGAATTGGGAGGAGGATACGCAGTATTTT
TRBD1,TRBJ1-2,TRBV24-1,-,CATSDAGTGGQLSGYTF,TGTGCCACCAGTGACGCCGGGACAGGGGGCCAATTGAGTGGCTACACCTTC
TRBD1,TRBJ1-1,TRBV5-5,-,CASSSTQQGRMNTEAFF,TGTGCCAGCAGCTCAACGCAACAGGGGAGGATGAACACTGAAGCTTTCTTT
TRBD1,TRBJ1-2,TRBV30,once,CAWAGQGEVFDYGYTF,TGTGCCTGGGCGGGACAGGGAGAGGTTTTCGACTATGGCTACACCTTC
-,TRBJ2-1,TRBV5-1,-,CASSPEVQRVLSSYNEQFF,TGCGCCAGCAGCCCAGAGGTCCAGCGGGTATTGAGCTCCTACAATGAGCAGTTCTTC
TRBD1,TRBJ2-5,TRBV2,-,CASQGVIGTQYF,TGTGCCAGCCAGGGGGTTATAGGGACCCAGTACTTC
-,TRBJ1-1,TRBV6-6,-,CASSYAGYTEAFF,TGTGCCAGCAGTTATGCAGGGTACACTGAAGCTTTCTTT